This section outlines one TCR beta chain sequence together with its context. The antigen this receptor binds is unknown. Nothing much larger sits one base from this clone, and base qualities are not available. The data are from a study of blood T cell repertoires in COVID-19 (dated by TCRdb to the early 2020s). Regarding the research as a whole: The collaborator samples originated in the United States, Italy and Spain and spanned the acute and convalescent phases of COVID-19. The prospective study material was composed of cDNA or gDNA derived from T cells, B-cell-depleted T cells, or PBMCs. Deeply sampled blood TCRbeta repertoires from subjects exposed to, actively infected with, or recovered from COVID-19 were included in the dataset. Where HLA class I and class II types were available, the types were taken from metadata supplied by the sample provider, not from assay-based typing. The sample metadata nearly always contained a de-identified subject ID, COVID-19 status, age in years and sex. The repertoires were released in a freely available public database intended as a resource for research on the immune response to SARS-CoV-2. Samples were obtained from the ongoing ImmuneRACE study (first 160 participants) and from some 1,300 subjects provided by 6 global collaborators.

Points the paper makes about the study in general: The amount of clinical and demographic metadata varied by source and participant and was provided uncurated.

TCRbeta CDR3 regions were amplified from genomic DNA using the immunoSEQ Assay, a bias-controlled multiplex PCR. In the authors' own workflow: The number of nucleated cells in each sample was estimated from the amplification of reference gene primers within the assay. To quantify the absolute abundance of each unique TCRbeta CDR3 rearrangement, sequence reads were collapsed and filtered. Productive Simpson clonality was computed per sample as the square root of Simpson's diversity index over productive rearrangements. TCRdb took over this immuneACCESS table, retaining in-frame rearrangements with V and J assigned. Such tables are incomplete; in checked studies, under half of the missing clones stem from an unresolved V gene, and the remainder is unexplained. V and J calls and clone size are those listed in that table; D and trimming were worked out from the DNA. The sample includes roughly 140,000 clones, with 88% observed a single time. 1.7% of the sample goes to the ten largest clones.

From its cysteine to its phenylalanine, the CDR3 spans 14 amino acids. Left in the record is the CDR3 DNA by itself, 42 bases read in frame from the first base. Based on the germline V gene, the CDR1 and CDR2 sequences are KGHSH and LQKENI. The trim is 1 base for V and 8 bases for J, with a gap of 12 bases between the germline ends. Whole blood was collected in K2EDTA tubes by collaborating institutions according to the institutions' own protocols. For TCRbeta analysis, collaborator samples were shipped as frozen whole blood, as isolated PBMCs, or as DNA extracted from either sample type. The sample comprised peripheral blood. The source is a woman between 50 and 59 years old with acute or convalescent COVID-19. The sequence is built from TRBV18 and TRBJ2-1; a weak D assignment points to TRBD1 (5 bases agree). The DNA is as follows: TGTGCCAGCTCACCACGGCAGGGAAGGTATGAGCAGTTCTTC. The encoded protein is CASSPRQGRYEQFF.